This is a list of T cell receptor beta chains from one sample in a study of shared T cell receptors in the human thymus. Assay used: immunoSEQ multiplex PCR; TCRdb lists only in-frame clones, some missing. This sample has hundreds of thousands of clones, with roughly 90% found just once. This sample was shared with a second study, whose subject was human thymus T cells.

The sample comprised thymocytes. These receptor sequences come from a boy in the first two years of life with a congenital heart defect. Both conserved end residues are part of each CDR3. A D gene is named only where the DNA matches it firmly. Some rows mark clone size as missing; the rest say once, few, many or name a class of expanded clone.

TRBV18	TRBD1	.	TRBJ2-1	CASSLPDRGRSDEQFF	TGTGCCAGCTCACTACCGGACAGGGGGCGCAGTGATGAGCAGTTCTTC
TRBV6-5	TRBD1	.	TRBJ1-2	CASSYGQGAPGYTF	TGTGCCAGCAGTTATGGGCAGGGGGCTCCTGGCTACACCTTC
TRBV27	TRBD2	.	TRBJ2-1	CASRQSSGTSGRNYNEQFF	TGTGCCAGCAGGCAGAGCTCCGGGACTAGCGGGAGAAACTACAATGAGCAGTTCTTC
TRBV7-9	.	.	TRBJ1-4	CASSSSGKETELFF	TGTGCCAGCTCCAGTTCGGGTAAGGAAACGGAACTGTTTTTT
TRBV10-3	TRBD1	.	TRBJ2-6	CAISLTGNSSGANVLTF	TGTGCCATCAGTTTGACAGGGAATAGCTCTGGGGCCAACGTCCTGACTTTC
TRBV19	TRBD1	.	TRBJ2-7	CASSIARGRYYEQYF	TGTGCCAGTAGTATAGCCAGGGGGCGATATTACGAGCAGTACTTC
TRBV11-2	TRBD2	.	TRBJ2-1	CASRHPGQALAGLINEQFF	TGTGCCAGCAGGCACCCGGGACAGGCACTAGCGGGATTGATAAATGAGCAGTTCTTC
TRBV2	TRBD1	.	TRBJ2-7	CASRPRDRAYEQYF	TGTGCCAGCAGGCCCCGGGACAGGGCCTACGAGCAGTACTTC
TRBV27	TRBD2	.	TRBJ2-7	CASSHSGRADEQYF	TGTGCCAGCAGTCATAGCGGGAGGGCCGACGAGCAGTACTTC
TRBV11-3	TRBD2	.	TRBJ2-7	CASSLDGERGPSYEQYF	TGTGCCAGCAGCTTAGATGGCGAGCGGGGCCCCTCCTACGAGCAGTACTTC
TRBV19	.	.	TRBJ2-4	CASSLDSQNIQYF	TGTGCCAGTAGTTTGGACAGCCAAAACATTCAGTACTTC
TRBV7-2	TRBD1	.	TRBJ1-2	CASSPKPTGDGYTF	TGTGCCAGCAGCCCTAAGCCAACAGGGGACGGCTACACCTTC
TRBV23-1	.	.	TRBJ2-7	CASTSGSYEQYF	TGCGCCAGCACTTCAGGTTCCTACGAGCAGTACTTC
TRBV19	TRBD2	.	TRBJ2-1	CASSIGLAGVGEQFF	TGTGCCAGTAGTATAGGCCTAGCGGGAGTCGGGGAGCAGTTCTTC
TRBV15	TRBD1	few	TRBJ2-1	CATSRDPPIYGTGCNEQFF	TGTGCCACCAGCAGAGACCCTCCCATTTACGGGACAGGGTGCAATGAGCAGTTCTTC
TRBV5-1	.	.	TRBJ2-3	CASSLTGSTDTQYF	TGCGCCAGCAGCTTGACGGGGAGCACAGATACGCAGTATTTT
TRBV7-9	.	.	TRBJ2-7	CASSRRDLQYEQYF	TGTGCCAGCAGCCGGCGGGACTTACAATACGAGCAGTACTTC
TRBV19	TRBD2	.	TRBJ2-1	CASSIAGTSGSYEQFF	TGTGCCAGTAGTATAGCGGGGACTAGCGGGAGTTATGAGCAGTTCTTC
TRBV14	TRBD1	.	TRBJ1-1	CASSRGYRGRTLSPEAFF	TGTGCCAGCAGCCGGGGGTACAGGGGGCGAACTTTGAGCCCTGAAGCTTTCTTT
TRBV2	.	.	TRBJ2-5	CASKGRTGEGTQYF	TGTGCCAGCAAGGGGCGAACGGGAGAGGGGACCCAGTACTTC
TRBV14	TRBD2	.	TRBJ2-1	CASSQLGGGRAGNEQFF	TGTGCCAGCAGCCAACTGGGCGGCGGGAGGGCCGGCAATGAGCAGTTCTTC
TRBV4-2	TRBD2	.	TRBJ2-3	CASGLTSGLSTDTQYF	TGTGCCAGCGGGTTGACTAGCGGATTAAGCACAGATACGCAGTATTTT
TRBV19	.	.	TRBJ2-1	CASSSQTSIEQFF	TGTGCCAGTAGTTCCCAAACTAGTATTGAGCAGTTCTTC
TRBV5-6	.	.	TRBJ2-2	CASSPDPNTGELFF	TGTGCCAGCAGCCCAGATCCGAACACCGGGGAGCTGTTTTTT
TRBV27	.	few	TRBJ1-5	CASSFGGAGQPQHF	TGTGCCAGCAGTTTCGGGGGGGCCGGTCAGCCCCAGCATTTT
TRBV30	TRBD1	.	TRBJ1-4	CAWRAREDRVVPNEKLFF	TGTGCCTGGAGAGCCCGAGAGGACAGGGTGGTCCCCAATGAAAAACTGTTTTTT
TRBV9	.	.	TRBJ1-2	CASSVVGGGAGYGYTF	TGTGCCAGCAGCGTAGTCGGGGGAGGGGCTGGCTATGGCTACACCTTC
TRBV4-3	.	few	TRBJ2-1	CASSQAGNEQFF	TGCGCCAGCAGCCAAGCAGGCAATGAGCAGTTCTTC
TRBV25-1	.	.	TRBJ2-1	CASSQGNSGNEQFF	TGTGCCAGCAGTCAGGGGAACTCCGGCAATGAGCAGTTCTTC
TRBV15	TRBD1	.	TRBJ2-7	CATSRDLRTGSPYEQYF	TGTGCCACCAGCAGAGATCTCCGGACAGGGAGTCCCTACGAGCAGTACTTC
TRBV7-2	TRBD1	.	TRBJ2-7	CASSRRQGERPYEQYF	TGTGCCAGCAGCCGCAGGCAGGGGGAAAGGCCCTACGAGCAGTACTTC
TRBV5-5	TRBD2	once	TRBJ2-3	CASSFGLAGVEGTDTQYF	TGTGCCAGCAGCTTTGGGCTAGCGGGAGTCGAGGGCACAGATACGCAGTATTTT
TRBV5-6	TRBD2	once	TRBJ2-3	CASSFVGRSTDTQYF	TGTGCCAGCAGCTTTGTCGGGAGGAGCACAGATACGCAGTATTTT
TRBV7-2	.	.	TRBJ2-7	CASSLTGEQYF	TGTGCCAGCAGCCTCACAGGCGAGCAGTACTTC
TRBV27	TRBD1	.	TRBJ2-7	CASSFQTGAREQYF	TGTGCCAGCAGTTTCCAGACAGGGGCTCGGGAGCAGTACTTC
TRBV4-3	.	.	TRBJ1-1	CASSQDPPGGAEDTEAFF	TGCGCCAGCAGCCAAGATCCGCCGGGAGGGGCTGAGGACACTGAAGCTTTCTTT
TRBV10-1	.	.	TRBJ2-5	CASSGGRGAFGETQYF	TGCGCCAGCAGTGGGGGTCGGGGGGCATTCGGGGAGACCCAGTACTTC
TRBV5-1	TRBD1	.	TRBJ1-1	CASSGNRGTNTEAFF	TGCGCCAGCAGCGGTAACAGGGGAACGAACACTGAAGCTTTCTTT
TRBV4-2	.	.	TRBJ2-5	CASSSTITTGETQYF	TGTGCCAGCAGCTCAACCATAACTACGGGGGAGACCCAGTACTTC
TRBV28	TRBD2	.	TRBJ2-7	CASSPRTWRGEGSGRAKEQYF	TGTGCCAGCAGCCCCAGGACGTGGAGGGGAGAAGGTAGCGGGAGGGCGAAAGAGCAGTACTTC
TRBV5-4	TRBD1	.	TRBJ1-1	CASSLHRGLTEAFF	TGTGCCAGCAGCTTGCACAGGGGGCTTACTGAAGCTTTCTTT
TRBV4-3	.	few	TRBJ1-5	CASSQGLDSNQPQHF	TGCGCCAGCAGCCAAGGACTGGATAGCAATCAGCCCCAGCATTTT
TRBV19	.	once	TRBJ2-7	CASSKGSYEQYF	TGTGCCAGTAGTAAGGGGTCTTACGAGCAGTACTTC
TRBV4-3	TRBD1	.	TRBJ2-1	CASSQDEGTDNEQFF	TGCGCCAGCAGCCAAGATGAGGGGACAGACAATGAGCAGTTCTTC
TRBV7-8	TRBD2	.	TRBJ2-1	CASSLRLAGDEQFF	TGTGCCAGCAGCCTCAGACTAGCGGGAGATGAGCAGTTCTTC